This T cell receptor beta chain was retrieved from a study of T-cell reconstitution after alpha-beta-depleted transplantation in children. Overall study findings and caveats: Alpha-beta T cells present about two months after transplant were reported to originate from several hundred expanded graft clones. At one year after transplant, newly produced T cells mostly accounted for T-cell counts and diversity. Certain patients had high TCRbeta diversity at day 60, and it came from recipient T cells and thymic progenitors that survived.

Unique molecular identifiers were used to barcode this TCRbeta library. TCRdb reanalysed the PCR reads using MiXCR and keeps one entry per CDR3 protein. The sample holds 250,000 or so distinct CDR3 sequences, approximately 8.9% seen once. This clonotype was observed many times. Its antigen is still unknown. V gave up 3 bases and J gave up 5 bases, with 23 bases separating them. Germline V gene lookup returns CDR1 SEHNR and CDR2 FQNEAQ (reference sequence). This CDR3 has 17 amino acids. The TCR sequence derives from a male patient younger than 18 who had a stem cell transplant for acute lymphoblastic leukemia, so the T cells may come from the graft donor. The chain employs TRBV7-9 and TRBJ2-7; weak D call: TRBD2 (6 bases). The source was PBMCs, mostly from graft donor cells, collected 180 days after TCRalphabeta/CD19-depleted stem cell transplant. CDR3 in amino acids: CASSFRPQPGGGNEQYF. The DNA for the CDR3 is TGTGCCAGCAGCTTTAGACCCCAGCCCGGGGGAGGCAACGAGCAGTACTTC.